The 22 T cell receptor beta chains below all came from one sample that was sequenced in a study of cytomegalovirus exposure and HLA in healthy donors. It was with 60 Vbeta and 13 Jbeta primers that the PCR ran. Sequencing was performed with immunoSEQ multiplex PCR; in TCRdb, only in-frame clones are kept and a portion is missing. This table holds about 120,000 clones, around 84% found once. Material: PBMCs. These receptors came from a young man in good health and CMV-seropositive.

The CDR3 nucleotides are TGTGCCAGCAGCTTAACCAGGGTAAATGAGCAGTTCTTC. As protein: CASSLTRVNEQFF. This chain joins TRBV9 and TRBJ2-1, with a possible D match to TRBD1 (5 bases). V dropped 4 bases and J dropped 7 bases, with 12 bases sitting between them. The CDR3 extends over 13 amino acids. CDR1 is SGDLS, CDR2 YYNGEE, per germline.

The V gene is TRBV5-1, the J gene TRBJ2-3; 10 bases are a match to TRBD2. The trim removed 2 bases at V and 2 bases at J, leaving 2 bases unmatched. This CDR3 is 15 amino acids long. CDR1 SGHRS and CDR2 YFSETQ come from the germline V gene. CDR3 coding DNA: TGCGCCAGCAGCTTAGGACTAGCGGTCACAGATACGCAGTATTTT. The encoded protein is CASSLGLAVTDTQYF.

The sample holds a few counts of this clone. The chain couples TRBV6-5 to TRBJ2-2, with 8 bases that match TRBD2. Germline trimming cut 1 base from V and 4 bases from J; bases unmatched to any gene: 5. The CDR3 contains 16 residues. Germline assignment: CDR1 MNHEY and CDR2 SVGAGI. The CDR3: CASSYFAGGSTGELFF. The DNA for the CDR3 is TGTGCCAGCAGTTACTTCGCGGGGGGCAGCACCGGGGAGCTGTTTTTT.

The V call is TRBV11-3, the J call TRBJ2-2; 7 positions agree with TRBD2. CDR3 size: 13 residues. The germline V gene has CDR1 SGHNT and CDR2 YENEEA. The V segment lost 8 bases and the J segment 3 bases; nucleotides outside the gene matches: 3. CDR3 in DNA: TGTGCCAGCTGGCGGGAGTACACCGGGGAGCTGTTTTTT. Protein sequence: CASWREYTGELFF.

On this clone: This sample also contains other DNA sequences that code for the same CDR3. The chain couples TRBV7-2 to TRBJ1-6; 9 nucleotides line up with TRBD1. The CDR3 spans 14 residues. The germline gives CDR1 SGHTA, CDR2 FQGNSA. Unmatched junction bases numbered 2, after V lost 3 bases and J lost 8 bases. Here the CDR3 DNA reads TGTGCCAGCAGCTTGGACAGGGGTGATTCACCCCTCCACTTT. Translating it yields CASSLDRGDSPLHF.

This clone was observed a few times. The J gene is TRBJ1-1, the V gene TRBV5-4; D is uncertain. The germline V gene encodes CDR1 SGHNT and CDR2 YYREEE (reference sequence). With 2 bases removed from V and 1 base from J, the gap between germline ends came to 6 bases. The CDR3 is 13 amino acids. CDR3 in amino acids: CASSFAGNTEAFF. CDR3 DNA: TGTGCCAGCAGCTTCGCAGGGAACACTGAAGCTTTCTTT.

The V and J genes are TRBV7-3 and TRBJ2-7; 8 positions match TRBD2. CDR1 and CDR2 from the germline V gene are SGHTA and FQGTGA. The CDR3 totals 16 residues. V lost 2 bases, J lost 5 bases, and 11 bases stayed unmatched. The CDR3 DNA sequence: TGTGCCAGCAGCTTATCTCCGGGGGGGCCTTTCGACGAGCAGTACTTC. It codes for CASSLSPGGPFDEQYF.

The chain is built from TRBV5-6 and TRBJ1-6; D gene uncertain. Germline loops: CDR1 SGHDT, CDR2 YYEEEE. The CDR3 sequence is 14 residues long. The V gene lost 4 bases and the J gene lost 8 bases, with 13 bases spanning the gap. The CDR3 sequence is CASSRLSGYSPLHF. The CDR3 region has the DNA TGTGCCAGCAGCCGGTTGTCGGGGTATTCACCCCTCCACTTT.

The chain employs TRBV18 and TRBJ2-1, with unresolved D. V shed 8 bases and J shed 5 bases, with 4 bases lying between them. The CDR3 is 10 residues long. Germline assignment: CDR1 KGHSH and CDR2 LQKENI. DNA for the CDR3: TGTGCCAGCGCGGACAATGAGCAGTTCTTC. Protein sequence: CASADNEQFF.

V gene TRBV27 combines with J gene TRBJ2-5; 15 bases line up with TRBD2. V trimming: 5 bases; J trimming: 3 bases; junction bases outside the gene matches: 4. Germline CDR1 and CDR2: MNHEY and SMNVEV (reference sequence). This CDR3 spans 16 amino acids. CDR3 in amino acids: CASSIRTSGGEETQYF. For the CDR3, the DNA is TGTGCCAGCAGTATCCGGACTAGCGGGGGGGAAGAGACCCAGTACTTC.

The count of this clone is one. The CDR3 protein is CASRLVAGGNEQFF. The CDR3 DNA sequence: TGCGCCAGCAGACTAGTGGCAGGGGGCAATGAGCAGTTCTTC. This chain links TRBV5-1 with TRBJ2-1; 7 bases agree with TRBD1. The CDR3 runs 14 residues. Germline lookup yields CDR1 SGHRS and CDR2 YFSETQ. Trimming cost V 5 bases and J 6 bases; bases outside gene matches: 8.

The V and J genes are TRBV11-3 and TRBJ1-3; D gene ambiguous. V lost 4 bases to trimming and J lost 3 bases, with 7 bases between them. The CDR3 loop spans 13 amino acids. Germline loops: CDR1 SGHNT, CDR2 YENEEA. CDR3 bases: TGTGCCAGCAGCTCCCTAGGTGGAAACACCATATATTTT. It encodes CASSSLGGNTIYF. Full variable domain (rest looked up from reference TRBV11-3 and TRBJ1-3): EAGVVQSPRYKIIEKKQPVAFWCNPISGHNTLYWYLQNLGQGPELLIRYENEEAVDDSQLPKDRFSAERLKGVDSTLKIQPAELGDSAVYLCASSSLGGNTIYFGEGSWLTVV.

The V gene is TRBV30, the J gene TRBJ1-5; perhaps TRBD1 as D (5 bases). Germline V CDR1 and CDR2: GTSNPN, SVGIG (reference sequence). The CDR3 runs 14 residues. V gave up 2 bases and J gave up 0 bases, with 8 bases separating them. Written as DNA, the CDR3 is TGTGCCTGGAGTATGACAGTTAGCAATCAGCCCCAGCATTTT. Protein: CAWSMTVSNQPQHF.

V usage is TRBV6-5 and J usage is TRBJ2-1; 7 nucleotides line up with TRBD2. Germline loops: CDR1 MNHEY, CDR2 SVGAGI. The CDR3 contains 14 residues. The V and J ends lost 9 bases and 6 bases, in that order; junction bases with no gene match: 11. CDR3 residues: CASLAAPPPNEQFF. The CDR3 nucleotides read TGTGCCAGTCTAGCGGCCCCCCCTCCCAATGAGCAGTTCTTC.

This chain uses TRBV6-5 with TRBJ2-7; 9 bases agree with TRBD1. Germline V lookup: CDR1 MNHEY, CDR2 SVGAGI. The CDR3 totals 16 residues. The junction had 11 bases not matched to a gene; V was cut back by 4 bases and J by 4 bases. CDR3 in DNA: TGTGCCAGCAGTTCAGGGTTGGGACAGGGCTTTTACGAGCAGTACTTC. This codes for CASSSGLGQGFYEQYF.

The chain uses TRBV5-1 and TRBJ1-6; no reliable D call. The ends were cut back, 2 bases at V and 7 bases at J, with 7 bases in the middle. The CDR3 is 13 amino acids. CDR1 is SGHRS and CDR2 is YFSETQ in the germline V gene. The DNA of the CDR3 is TGCGCCAGCAGCTTCACAGAGAATTCACCCCTCCACTTT. Its translation is CASSFTENSPLHF.

The rearrangement links TRBV5-1 to TRBJ2-2; 11 bases fit TRBD1. The CDR3 sequence is 17 residues long. V was pared by 3 bases and J by 4 bases, with 8 bases of the junction left unmatched. In germline, CDR1 is SGHRS, CDR2 YFSETQ. The CDR3 loop reads CASSSGTGGPSTGELFF. The CDR3, as DNA: TGCGCCAGCAGCTCGGGGACAGGGGGACCGAGCACCGGGGAGCTGTTTTTT.

The CDR3 sequence is CATTGLGQLNTEAFF. Here the CDR3 DNA reads TGTGCCACCACGGGGCTGGGACAGTTGAACACTGAAGCTTTCTTT. The chain recombines TRBV2 with TRBJ1-1; 7 positions match TRBD1. With 10 bases clipped from V and 0 bases from J, the junction kept 11 bases outside the gene matches. Per the germline V gene, CDR1 is SNHLY and CDR2 is FYNNEI. The CDR3 is 15 residues long. Supplemented by reference TRBV2 and TRBJ1-1, the full variable domain reads EPEVTQTPSHQVTQMGQEVILRCVPISNHLYFYWYRQILGQKVEFLVSFYNNEISEKSEIFDDQFSVERPDGSNFTLKIRSTKLEDSAMYFCATTGLGQLNTEAFFGQGTRLTVV.

CDR3 bases: TGCAGCGCCCACAGGAACACCGGGGAGCTGTTTTTT. Translated, it gives CSAHRNTGELFF. The genes are TRBV29-1 and TRBJ2-2; D call uncertain. The CDR3 covers 12 residues. Germline values: CDR1 SQVTM, CDR2 ANQGSEA. Trimming took off 7 bases at V and 1 base at J, with 7 bases between the two ends.

This clone was found once. The chain couples TRBV19 to TRBJ1-2, with 10 nucleotides matching TRBD1. In germline, CDR1 is LNHDA, CDR2 SQIVND (reference sequence). The CDR3 covers 14 residues. The V gene end was trimmed by 7 bases and the J gene end by 4 bases; junction bases not matched to a gene: 6. CDR3 sequence (DNA): TGTGCCAGTACCCCCGGGACAGGGGCCTATGGCTACACCTTC. It specifies CASTPGTGAYGYTF.

The chain combines TRBV5-1 with TRBJ1-1, with D perhaps TRBD1 (5 bases). The germline CDR1 and CDR2 sequences are SGHRS and YFSETQ. This CDR3 is built from 13 residues. Trimming left V 4 bases short and J 5 bases short, with 12 bases between. The CDR3 region has the DNA TGCGCCAGCAGCCCTCAGGGAGGAACTGAAGCTTTCTTT. It yields the protein CASSPQGGTEAFF. The full variable domain, rest sourced from reference TRBV5-1 and TRBJ1-1, is KAGVTQTPRYLIKTRGQQVTLSCSPISGHRSVSWYQQTPGQGLQFLFEYFSETQRNKGNFPGRFSGRQFSNSRSEMNVSTLELGDSALYLCASSPQGGTEAFFGQGTRLTVV.

The chain couples TRBV19 to TRBJ1-4; perhaps TRBD1 as D (5 bases). V dropped 3 bases and J dropped 8 bases, with 13 bases sitting between them. The CDR3 extends over 14 amino acids. Germline CDR1 LNHDA, CDR2 SQIVND (reference sequence). The CDR3 here is CASSIPRGGEKLFF. As DNA, the CDR3 is TGTGCCAGTAGTATCCCCCGGGGGGGGGAAAAACTGTTTTTT.